This TCR beta chain was sequenced in a study of neurological immune-mediated disorders. Study-wide results and caveats: The absence of shared CDR3 amino acid sequences among expanded clones across subjects suggests private repertoires in all groups.

The ends lost 4 bases at V and 5 bases at J; junction bases unmatched: 21. The CDR3 has 19 amino acids. The germline CDR1 and CDR2 sequences are LNHDA and SQIVND (reference sequence). Unsorted libraries were prepared from 2 million PBMCs that had been stored at -80 C. In regard to this clonotype: Its antigen is still unknown.

TCRdb re-analysed the 5' RACE reads in MiXCR, keeping a single row per CDR3 protein. The table shows about 66,000 distinct CDR3 sequences, with roughly 3.9% occurring only once. Sequencing was done on a sample of PBMCs. This receptor was identified in a man in his thirties or forties with multiple sclerosis. The rearrangement joins TRBV19 to TRBJ1-1; TRBD1 agrees at 8 bases. The CDR3 region has the DNA TGTGCCAGTAGTACACGAACTGCTACCGGACAGGGTGTATCTACTGAAGCTTTCTTT. Translated, it gives CASSTRTATGQGVSTEAFF.